This TCR beta chain was retrieved from a study of T cell changes during pregnancy in multiple sclerosis. Only in-frame clones appear in the TCRdb table, and some are missing; sequencing was by immunoSEQ multiplex PCR. Here the sample spans about 80,000 clones, 94% being singletons. The germline V gene encodes CDR1 MNHNS and CDR2 SASEGT. This CDR3 region has 15 residues. V shed 4 bases and J shed 9 bases, with 19 bases lying between them. The sequences come from peripheral blood, collected in the second trimester of pregnancy. The chain employs TRBV6-1 and TRBJ1-5, with D unresolved. The receptor was derived from a female donor in good health, enrolled as a control in a pregnancy study. CDR3 region: CASSVRTANSRPQHF. CDR3 nucleotide sequence: TGTGCCAGCAGTGTTAGAACTGCCAATTCTCGGCCCCAGCATTTT.